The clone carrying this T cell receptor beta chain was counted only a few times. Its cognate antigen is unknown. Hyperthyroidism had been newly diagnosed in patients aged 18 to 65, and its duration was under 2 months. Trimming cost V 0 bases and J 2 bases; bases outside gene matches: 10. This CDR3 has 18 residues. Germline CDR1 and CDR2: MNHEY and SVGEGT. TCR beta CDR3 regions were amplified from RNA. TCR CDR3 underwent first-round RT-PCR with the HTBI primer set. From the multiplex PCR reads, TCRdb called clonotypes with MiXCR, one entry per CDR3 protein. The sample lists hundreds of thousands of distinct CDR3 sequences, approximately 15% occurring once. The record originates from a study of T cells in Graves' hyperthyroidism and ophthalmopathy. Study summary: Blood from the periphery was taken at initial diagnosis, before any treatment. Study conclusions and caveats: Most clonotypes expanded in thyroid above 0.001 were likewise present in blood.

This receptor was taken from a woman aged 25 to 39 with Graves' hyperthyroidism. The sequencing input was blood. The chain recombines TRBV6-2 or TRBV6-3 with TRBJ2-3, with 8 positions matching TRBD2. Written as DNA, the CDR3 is TGTGCCAGCAGTTACTCGAGCGGAGCGGGAGACTACACAGATACGCAGTATTTT. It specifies CASSYSSGAGDYTDTQYF.